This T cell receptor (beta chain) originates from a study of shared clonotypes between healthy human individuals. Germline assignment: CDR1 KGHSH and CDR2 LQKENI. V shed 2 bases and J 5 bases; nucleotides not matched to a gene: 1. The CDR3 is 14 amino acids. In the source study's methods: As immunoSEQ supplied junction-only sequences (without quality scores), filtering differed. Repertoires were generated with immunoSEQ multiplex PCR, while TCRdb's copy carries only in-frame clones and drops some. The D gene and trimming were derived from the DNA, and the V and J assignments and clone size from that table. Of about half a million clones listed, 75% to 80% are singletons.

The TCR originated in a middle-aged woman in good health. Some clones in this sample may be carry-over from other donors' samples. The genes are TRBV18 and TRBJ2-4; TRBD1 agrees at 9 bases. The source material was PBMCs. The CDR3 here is CASSPWTGENIQYF. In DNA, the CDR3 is TGTGCCAGCTCACCATGGACAGGGGAAAACATTCAGTACTTC.